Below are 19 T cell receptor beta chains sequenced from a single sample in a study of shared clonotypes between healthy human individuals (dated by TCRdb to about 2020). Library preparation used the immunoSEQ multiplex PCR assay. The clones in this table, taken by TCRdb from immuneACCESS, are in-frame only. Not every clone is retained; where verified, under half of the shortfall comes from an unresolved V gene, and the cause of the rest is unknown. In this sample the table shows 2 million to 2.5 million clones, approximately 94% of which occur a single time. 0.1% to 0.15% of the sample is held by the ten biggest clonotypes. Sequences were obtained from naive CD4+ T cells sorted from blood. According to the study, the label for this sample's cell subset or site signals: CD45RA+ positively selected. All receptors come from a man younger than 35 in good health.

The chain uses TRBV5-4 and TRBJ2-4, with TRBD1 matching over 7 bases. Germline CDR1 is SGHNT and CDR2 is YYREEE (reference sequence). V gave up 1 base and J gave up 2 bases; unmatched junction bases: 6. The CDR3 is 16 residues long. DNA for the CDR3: TGTGCCAGCAGCTTGTATGACAGGGCCCCCAAAAACATTCAGTACTTC. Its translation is CASSLYDRAPKNIQYF.

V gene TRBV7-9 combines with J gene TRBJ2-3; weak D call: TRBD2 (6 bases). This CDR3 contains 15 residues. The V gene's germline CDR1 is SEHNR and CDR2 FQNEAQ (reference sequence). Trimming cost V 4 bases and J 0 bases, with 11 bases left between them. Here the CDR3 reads CASSSRGTSTDTQYF. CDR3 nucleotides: TGTGCCAGCAGCTCGCGAGGGACTAGCACAGATACGCAGTATTTT. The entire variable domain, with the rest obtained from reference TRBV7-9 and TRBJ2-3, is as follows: DTGVSQNPRHKITKRGQNVTFRCDPISEHNRLYWYRQTLGQGPEFLTYFQNEAQLEKSRLLSDRFSAERPKGSFSTLEIQRTEQGDSAMYLCASSSRGTSTDTQYFGPGTRLTVL.

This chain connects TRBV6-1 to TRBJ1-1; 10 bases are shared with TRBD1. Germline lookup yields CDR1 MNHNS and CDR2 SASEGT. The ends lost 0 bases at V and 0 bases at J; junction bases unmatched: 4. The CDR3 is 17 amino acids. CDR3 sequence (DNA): TGTGCCAGCAGTGAAGCACCGGGACAGGGGATGAACACTGAAGCTTTCTTT. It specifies CASSEAPGQGMNTEAFF.

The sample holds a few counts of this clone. CDR3 nucleotide sequence: TGTGCCATCAGTGAGTCATTGGTCTCTGGAAACACCATATATTTT. This codes for CAISESLVSGNTIYF. V gene TRBV10-3 combines with J gene TRBJ1-3; D is ambiguous. V lost 0 bases, J lost 0 bases, and 6 bases lay in between. The CDR3 has 15 residues. Germline CDR1 and CDR2: ENHRY and SYGVKD.

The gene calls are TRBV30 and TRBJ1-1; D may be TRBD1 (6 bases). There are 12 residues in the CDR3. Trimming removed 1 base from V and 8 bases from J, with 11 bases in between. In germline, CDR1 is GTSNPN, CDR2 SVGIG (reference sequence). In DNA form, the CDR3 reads TGTGCCTGGAGTGCCGGGGGCGTCGAAGCTTTCTTT. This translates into CAWSAGGVEAFF.

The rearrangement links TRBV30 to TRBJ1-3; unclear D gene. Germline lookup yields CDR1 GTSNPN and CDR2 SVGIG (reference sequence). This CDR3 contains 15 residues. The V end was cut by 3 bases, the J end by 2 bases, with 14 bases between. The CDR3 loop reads CAWSPGPNPGNTIYF. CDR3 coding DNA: TGTGCCTGGAGCCCTGGACCTAATCCTGGAAACACCATATATTTT.

The CDR3 spells CAIRGLAAANTGELFF. The CDR3 DNA is TGTGCCATCAGGGGACTAGCGGCCGCGAACACCGGGGAGCTGTTTTTT. V is TRBV10-3 and J is TRBJ2-2; 11 bases fit TRBD2. V shed 6 bases and J 0 bases; nucleotides not matched to a gene: 3. There are 16 residues in the CDR3. Germline lookup yields CDR1 ENHRY and CDR2 SYGVKD.

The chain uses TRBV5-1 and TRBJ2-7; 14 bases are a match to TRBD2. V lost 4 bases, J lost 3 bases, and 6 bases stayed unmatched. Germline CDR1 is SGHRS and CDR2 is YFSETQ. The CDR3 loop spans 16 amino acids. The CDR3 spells CASSPGLAGANYEQYF. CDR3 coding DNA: TGCGCCAGCAGCCCGGGACTAGCGGGGGCTAACTACGAGCAGTACTTC.

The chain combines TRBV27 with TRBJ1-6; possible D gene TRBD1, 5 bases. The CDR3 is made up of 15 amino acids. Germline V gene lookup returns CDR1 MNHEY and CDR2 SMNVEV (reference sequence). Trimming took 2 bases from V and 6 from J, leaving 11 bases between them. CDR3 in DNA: TGTGCCAGCAGTTTAGGTTTAGGGGCTAATTCACCCCTCCACTTT. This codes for CASSLGLGANSPLHF.

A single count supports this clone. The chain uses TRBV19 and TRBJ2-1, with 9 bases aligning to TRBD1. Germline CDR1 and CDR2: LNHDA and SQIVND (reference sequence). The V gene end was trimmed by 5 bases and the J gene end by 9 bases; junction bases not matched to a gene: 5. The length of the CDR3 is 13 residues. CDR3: CASSPRQGGEQFF. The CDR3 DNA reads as TGTGCCAGTAGTCCCCGACAGGGGGGTGAGCAGTTCTTC.

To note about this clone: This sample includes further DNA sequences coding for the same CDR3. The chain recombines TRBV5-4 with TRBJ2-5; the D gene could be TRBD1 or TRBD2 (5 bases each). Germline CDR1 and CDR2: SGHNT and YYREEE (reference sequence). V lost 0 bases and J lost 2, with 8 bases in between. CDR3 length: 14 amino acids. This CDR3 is CASSLERGQETQYF. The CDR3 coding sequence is TGTGCCAGCAGCTTGGAGAGGGGACAAGAGACCCAGTACTTC.

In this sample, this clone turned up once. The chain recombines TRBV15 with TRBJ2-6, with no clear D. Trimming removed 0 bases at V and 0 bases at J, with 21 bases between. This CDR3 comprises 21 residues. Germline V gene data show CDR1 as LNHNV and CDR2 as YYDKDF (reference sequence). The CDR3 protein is CATSRERRWGSLSSGANVLTF. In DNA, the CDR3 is TGTGCCACCAGCAGAGAACGACGGTGGGGAAGCCTTAGCTCTGGGGCCAACGTCCTGACTTTC.

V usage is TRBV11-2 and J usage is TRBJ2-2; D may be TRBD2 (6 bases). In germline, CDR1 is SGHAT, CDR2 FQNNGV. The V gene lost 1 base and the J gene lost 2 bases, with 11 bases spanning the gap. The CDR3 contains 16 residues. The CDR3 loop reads CASSLVAGTNTGELFF. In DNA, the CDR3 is TGTGCCAGCAGCTTAGTTGCGGGGACTAACACCGGGGAGCTGTTTTTT. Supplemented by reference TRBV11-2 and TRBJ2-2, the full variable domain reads EAGVAQSPRYKIIEKRQSVAFWCNPISGHATLYWYQQILGQGPKLLIQFQNNGVVDDSQLPKDRFSAERLKGVDSTLKIQPAKLEDSAVYLCASSLVAGTNTGELFFGEGSRLTVL.

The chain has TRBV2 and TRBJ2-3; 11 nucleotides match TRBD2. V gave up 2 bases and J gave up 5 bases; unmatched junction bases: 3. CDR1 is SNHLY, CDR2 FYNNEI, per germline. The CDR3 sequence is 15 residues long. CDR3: CASSETSGRVDTQYF. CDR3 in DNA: TGTGCCAGCAGTGAAACTAGCGGGAGAGTAGATACGCAGTATTTT.

DNA of the CDR3: TGTGCCAGCAGCTTCAACTCCCAGGGGACCAATCAGCCCCAGCATTTT. This sequence encodes CASSFNSQGTNQPQHF. The V and J genes are TRBV7-2 and TRBJ1-5; TRBD1 is a possible D gene (6 bases). This CDR3 spans 16 amino acids. V was clipped by 3 bases and J by 3 bases, with 15 bases between them. Germline CDR1 reads SGHTA; CDR2 reads FQGNSA.

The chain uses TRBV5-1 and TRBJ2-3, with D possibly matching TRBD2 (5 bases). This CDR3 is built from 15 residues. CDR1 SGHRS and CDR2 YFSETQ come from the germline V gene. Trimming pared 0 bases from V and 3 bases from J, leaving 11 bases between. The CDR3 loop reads CASSLVEGPTDTQYF. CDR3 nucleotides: TGCGCCAGCAGCTTGGTAGAGGGCCCGACAGATACGCAGTATTTT.

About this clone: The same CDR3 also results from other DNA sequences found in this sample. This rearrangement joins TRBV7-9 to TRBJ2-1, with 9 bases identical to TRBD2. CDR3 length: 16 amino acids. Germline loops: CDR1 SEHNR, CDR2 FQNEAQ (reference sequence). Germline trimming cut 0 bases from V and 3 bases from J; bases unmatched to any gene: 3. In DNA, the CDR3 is TGTGCCAGCAGCTTAGCGAGACTAGCGGACTACAATGAGCAGTTCTTC. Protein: CASSLARLADYNEQFF.

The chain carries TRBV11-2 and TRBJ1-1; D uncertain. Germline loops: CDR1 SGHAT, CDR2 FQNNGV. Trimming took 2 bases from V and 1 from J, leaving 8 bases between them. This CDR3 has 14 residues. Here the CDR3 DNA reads TGTGCCAGCAGCTTAAATCCCCAGAACACTGAAGCTTTCTTT. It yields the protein CASSLNPQNTEAFF. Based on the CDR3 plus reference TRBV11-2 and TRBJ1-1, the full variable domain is EAGVAQSPRYKIIEKRQSVAFWCNPISGHATLYWYQQILGQGPKLLIQFQNNGVVDDSQLPKDRFSAERLKGVDSTLKIQPAKLEDSAVYLCASSLNPQNTEAFFGQGTRLTVV.

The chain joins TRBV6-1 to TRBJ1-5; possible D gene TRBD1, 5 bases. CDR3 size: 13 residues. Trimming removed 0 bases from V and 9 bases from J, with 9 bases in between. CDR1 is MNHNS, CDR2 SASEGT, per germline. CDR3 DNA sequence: TGTGCCAGCAGTGAAGCGCGGCAGGGGCCCCAGCATTTT. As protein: CASSEARQGPQHF.